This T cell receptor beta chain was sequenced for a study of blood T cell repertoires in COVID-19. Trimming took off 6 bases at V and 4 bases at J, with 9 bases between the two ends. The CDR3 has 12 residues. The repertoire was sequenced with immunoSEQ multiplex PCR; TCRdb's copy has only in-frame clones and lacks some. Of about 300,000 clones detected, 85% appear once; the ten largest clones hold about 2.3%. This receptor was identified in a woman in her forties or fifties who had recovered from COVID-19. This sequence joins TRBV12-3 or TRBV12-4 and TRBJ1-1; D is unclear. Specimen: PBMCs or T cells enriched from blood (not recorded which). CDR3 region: CASRREGTEAFF. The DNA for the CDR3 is TGTGCCAGCAGGCGAGAGGGCACTGAAGCTTTCTTT.